Listed below are T cell receptor beta chains from one sample, sequenced in a study of identical twins. One entry per CDR3 protein results from TCRdb running MiXCR on the 5' RACE reads. Of 100,000 to 110,000 distinct CDR3 sequences listed, 5.9% are singletons. The sample comprised memory T cells sorted from blood. The receptors were gathered from a woman aged 45-60 years in good health. The CDR3 runs from the conserved cysteine through the conserved F or W. A D gene is named only where the DNA matches it firmly. Clone size is not always given. Where it is, it says once, few, many or a class for expanded clones.

v_gene,j_gene,abundance,d_gene,CDR3aa,CDR3nt
TRBV5-1,TRBJ2-2,few,NA,CASSLEGDGELFF,TGCGCCAGCAGCTTGGAGGGGGACGGGGAGCTGTTTTTT
TRBV19,TRBJ1-2,few,NA,CASRARQSGYTF,TGTGCCAGTAGAGCCCGGCAGTCTGGCTACACCTTC
TRBV30,TRBJ2-1,NA,NA,CAWSDRNEQFF,TGTGCCTGGAGTGACCGCAATGAGCAGTTCTTC
TRBV11-1,TRBJ2-5,many,NA,CASSFGAKETQYF,TGTGCCAGCAGCTTCGGGGCGAAGGAGACCCAGTACTTC
TRBV20-1,TRBJ2-6,many,TRBD1,CSARDADRGAPGANVLTF,TGCAGTGCTAGAGATGCCGACAGGGGCGCACCTGGGGCCAACGTCCTGACTTTC
TRBV12-3/TRBV12-4,TRBJ1-1,many,NA,CASSSSNRSFLMNTEAFF,TGTGCCAGCAGTAGTTCGAACAGGTCCTTTCTAATGAACACTGAAGCTTTCTTT
TRBV12-3/TRBV12-4,TRBJ1-2,NA,NA,CASGQGTFYGYTF,TGTGCCAGCGGGCAGGGGACCTTTTATGGCTACACCTTC
TRBV11-2,TRBJ2-5,NA,NA,CASSSQGKKTQYF,TGTGCCAGCAGCTCCCAGGGTAAGAAGACCCAGTACTTC
TRBV7-9,TRBJ2-7,many,TRBD2,CASSLEASGSPYEQYF,TGTGCCAGCAGCTTAGAGGCTAGCGGGAGCCCCTACGAGCAGTACTTC
TRBV24-1,TRBJ1-1,many,NA,CATSDLTKDGEEAFF,TGTGCCACCAGTGATTTGACCAAGGACGGAGAGGAAGCTTTCTTT
TRBV12-3/TRBV12-4,TRBJ1-5,many,NA,CASSLAVGGPQHF,TGTGCCAGCAGTTTAGCTGTTGGAGGGCCCCAGCATTTT
TRBV12-3/TRBV12-4,TRBJ1-5,many,NA,CASAAGSQPQHF,TGTGCCAGTGCCGCGGGGTCCCAGCCCCAGCATTTT
TRBV7-9,TRBJ1-1,many,NA,CASSARSGTEAFF,TGTGCCAGCAGTGCGAGGTCAGGAACTGAAGCTTTCTTT
TRBV6-5,TRBJ2-1,NA,NA,CASRTGTPYNEQFF,TGTGCCAGCAGGACCGGGACACCTTACAATGAGCAGTTCTTC
TRBV6-5,TRBJ2-7,NA,TRBD1,CATGTGGTYEQYF,TGTGCCACTGGGACAGGGGGGACCTACGAGCAGTACTTC
TRBV5-1,TRBJ1-2,many,NA,CASSARLTGGYTF,TGCGCCAGCAGCGCCCGTCTGACCGGCGGCTACACCTTC
TRBV6-5,TRBJ2-3,few,NA,CASGRSTDTQYF,TGTGCCAGCGGACGGTCCACAGATACGCAGTATTTT
TRBV12-3/TRBV12-4,TRBJ2-5,many,NA,CASSIIQETQYF,TGTGCCAGCAGTATAATACAAGAGACCCAGTACTTC
TRBV5-1,TRBJ2-5,NA,TRBD1,CASRPGTEETQYF,TGCGCCAGCAGGCCCGGGACAGAAGAGACCCAGTACTTC
TRBV24-1,TRBJ2-7,many,NA,CATSDSGEAYEQYF,TGTGCCACCAGTGATTCAGGAGAGGCCTACGAGCAGTACTTC
TRBV6-6,TRBJ1-4,many,NA,CASRGTATNEKLFF,TGTGCCAGCAGGGGGACTGCAACTAATGAAAAACTGTTTTTT
TRBV20-1,TRBJ2-5,many,TRBD2,CSASGRGEETQYF,TGCAGTGCTAGCGGGAGGGGAGAGGAGACCCAGTACTTC
TRBV11-3,TRBJ2-1,NA,NA,CASSLAKRSSYNEQFF,TGTGCCAGCAGCTTAGCTAAGCGGAGCTCCTACAATGAGCAGTTCTTC
TRBV6-5,TRBJ1-3,many,TRBD1,CASTLQGGAGNTIYF,TGTGCCAGCACCCTACAGGGGGGCGCTGGAAACACCATATATTTT
TRBV6-5,TRBJ1-2,NA,NA,CASSYKATGLTNYGYTF,TGTGCCAGCAGTTACAAGGCGACAGGCCTTACTAACTATGGCTACACCTTC
TRBV7-8,TRBJ2-1,many,TRBD2,CASSLGTSGNNEQFF,TGTGCCAGCAGCTTAGGGACTAGCGGGAACAATGAGCAGTTCTTC
TRBV4-1,TRBJ2-1,few,TRBD2,CASSHRTSGRAFEQFF,TGCGCCAGCAGCCACCGGACTAGCGGGAGGGCCTTTGAGCAGTTCTTC
TRBV5-1,TRBJ1-1,many,NA,CASSLALGRSEAFF,TGCGCCAGCAGCTTGGCCCTTGGACGCAGCGAAGCTTTCTTT
TRBV4-2,TRBJ1-3,many,NA,CASSQDLGRGGRNTIYF,TGTGCCAGCAGCCAAGATCTTGGCAGGGGAGGAAGGAACACCATATATTTT
TRBV6-5,TRBJ2-5,many,NA,CASGRETQYF,TGTGCCAGCGGCAGGGAGACCCAGTACTTC
TRBV5-4,TRBJ1-2,many,NA,CASSLKPNYGYTF,TGTGCCAGCAGCTTGAAGCCGAACTATGGCTACACCTTC
TRBV7-2,TRBJ1-5,many,TRBD1,CASSLFQGGNQPQHF,TGTGCCAGCAGCTTATTCCAGGGGGGCAATCAGCCCCAGCATTTT
TRBV6-1,TRBJ2-1,many,NA,CASSEVSGGSYNEQFF,TGTGCCAGCAGTGAAGTAAGTGGAGGGTCCTACAATGAGCAGTTCTTC
TRBV24-1,TRBJ2-7,many,NA,CATSDPEHGQHPREQYF,TGTGCCACCAGTGATCCCGAGCACGGACAGCATCCCCGAGAGCAGTACTTC
TRBV11-2,TRBJ2-2,many,NA,CASSLNRELFF,TGTGCCAGCAGCCTTAACCGGGAGCTGTTTTTT
TRBV29-1,TRBJ2-1,many,NA,CSAAVMGFNEQFF,TGCAGCGCCGCCGTAATGGGATTCAATGAGCAGTTCTTC
TRBV6-6,TRBJ2-5,few,NA,CASSSVWETQYF,TGTGCCAGCTCTAGCGTCTGGGAGACCCAGTACTTC
TRBV28,TRBJ2-7,few,TRBD1,CASSVGTGVLDEQYF,TGTGCCAGCAGTGTCGGGACAGGGGTTCTCGACGAGCAGTACTTC
TRBV11-2,TRBJ1-2,many,TRBD1,CAADSGTGVNYGYTF,TGTGCCGCTGACTCCGGGACAGGCGTCAACTATGGCTACACCTTC
TRBV5-1,TRBJ2-2,many,TRBD2,CASSHGLAGVTGELFF,TGCGCCAGCAGCCACGGACTAGCGGGAGTGACCGGGGAGCTGTTTTTT
TRBV12-3/TRBV12-4,TRBJ2-5,few,NA,CASSFAKTQYF,TGTGCCAGCAGTTTCGCGAAGACCCAGTACTTC
TRBV7-6,TRBJ2-1,many,NA,CASSLAGRRNEQFF,TGTGCCAGCAGCTTAGCCGGACGGAGGAATGAGCAGTTCTTC
TRBV7-9,TRBJ2-1,many,NA,CASRPGTAYNEQFF,TGTGCCAGCAGACCAGGGACTGCGTACAATGAGCAGTTCTTC
TRBV5-1,TRBJ2-5,many,NA,CASSLEAETQYF,TGCGCCAGCAGCTTGGAGGCGGAGACCCAGTACTTC
TRBV19,TRBJ1-1,many,NA,CASSIGPRRNTEAFF,TGTGCCAGTAGTATAGGTCCCCGTCGGAACACTGAAGCTTTCTTT
TRBV29-1,TRBJ1-1,many,NA,CSVGTGLITEAFF,TGCAGCGTTGGGACGGGGCTGATCACTGAAGCTTTCTTT
TRBV12-3/TRBV12-4,TRBJ2-3,many,NA,CASSFGGEDTDTQYF,TGTGCCAGCAGTTTTGGCGGGGAAGACACAGATACGCAGTATTTT
TRBV5-1,TRBJ2-2,few,NA,CASAGQGGGTGELFF,TGCGCCAGCGCCGGCCAGGGGGGCGGTACCGGGGAGCTGTTTTTT
TRBV29-1,TRBJ2-5,NA,NA,CSVSGDTAGTQYF,TGCAGCGTTTCTGGAGACACAGCCGGGACCCAGTACTTC
TRBV18,TRBJ2-3,few,NA,CASSPVTTGTDTQYF,TGTGCCAGCTCACCAGTCACGACCGGCACAGATACGCAGTATTTT
TRBV19,TRBJ1-5,many,TRBD1,CASSIQGGDQPQHF,TGTGCCAGTAGTATTCAAGGGGGCGATCAGCCCCAGCATTTT
TRBV20-1,TRBJ2-1,many,TRBD2,CSAGLTSGSEQFF,TGCAGTGCTGGTCTGACTAGCGGGAGCGAGCAGTTCTTC
TRBV19,TRBJ1-5,many,NA,CASSITHRVSQPQHF,TGTGCCAGTAGTATCACCCACAGGGTAAGTCAGCCCCAGCATTTT
TRBV5-1,TRBJ2-2,medium-sized,TRBD1,CASSIGQDTGELFF,TGCGCCAGCAGCATAGGACAGGACACCGGGGAGCTGTTTTTT
TRBV27,TRBJ2-3,many,NA,CASRAPGTQYF,TGTGCCAGCAGAGCTCCGGGTACGCAGTATTTT
TRBV6-1,TRBJ1-4,NA,NA,CASSEREGATNEKLFF,TGTGCCAGCAGCGAAAGGGAAGGTGCAACTAATGAAAAACTGTTTTTT
TRBV7-6,TRBJ2-7,NA,NA,CASSLGVGGGLSYEQYF,TGTGCCAGCAGCTTAGGAGTAGGGGGGGGACTAAGCTACGAGCAGTACTTC